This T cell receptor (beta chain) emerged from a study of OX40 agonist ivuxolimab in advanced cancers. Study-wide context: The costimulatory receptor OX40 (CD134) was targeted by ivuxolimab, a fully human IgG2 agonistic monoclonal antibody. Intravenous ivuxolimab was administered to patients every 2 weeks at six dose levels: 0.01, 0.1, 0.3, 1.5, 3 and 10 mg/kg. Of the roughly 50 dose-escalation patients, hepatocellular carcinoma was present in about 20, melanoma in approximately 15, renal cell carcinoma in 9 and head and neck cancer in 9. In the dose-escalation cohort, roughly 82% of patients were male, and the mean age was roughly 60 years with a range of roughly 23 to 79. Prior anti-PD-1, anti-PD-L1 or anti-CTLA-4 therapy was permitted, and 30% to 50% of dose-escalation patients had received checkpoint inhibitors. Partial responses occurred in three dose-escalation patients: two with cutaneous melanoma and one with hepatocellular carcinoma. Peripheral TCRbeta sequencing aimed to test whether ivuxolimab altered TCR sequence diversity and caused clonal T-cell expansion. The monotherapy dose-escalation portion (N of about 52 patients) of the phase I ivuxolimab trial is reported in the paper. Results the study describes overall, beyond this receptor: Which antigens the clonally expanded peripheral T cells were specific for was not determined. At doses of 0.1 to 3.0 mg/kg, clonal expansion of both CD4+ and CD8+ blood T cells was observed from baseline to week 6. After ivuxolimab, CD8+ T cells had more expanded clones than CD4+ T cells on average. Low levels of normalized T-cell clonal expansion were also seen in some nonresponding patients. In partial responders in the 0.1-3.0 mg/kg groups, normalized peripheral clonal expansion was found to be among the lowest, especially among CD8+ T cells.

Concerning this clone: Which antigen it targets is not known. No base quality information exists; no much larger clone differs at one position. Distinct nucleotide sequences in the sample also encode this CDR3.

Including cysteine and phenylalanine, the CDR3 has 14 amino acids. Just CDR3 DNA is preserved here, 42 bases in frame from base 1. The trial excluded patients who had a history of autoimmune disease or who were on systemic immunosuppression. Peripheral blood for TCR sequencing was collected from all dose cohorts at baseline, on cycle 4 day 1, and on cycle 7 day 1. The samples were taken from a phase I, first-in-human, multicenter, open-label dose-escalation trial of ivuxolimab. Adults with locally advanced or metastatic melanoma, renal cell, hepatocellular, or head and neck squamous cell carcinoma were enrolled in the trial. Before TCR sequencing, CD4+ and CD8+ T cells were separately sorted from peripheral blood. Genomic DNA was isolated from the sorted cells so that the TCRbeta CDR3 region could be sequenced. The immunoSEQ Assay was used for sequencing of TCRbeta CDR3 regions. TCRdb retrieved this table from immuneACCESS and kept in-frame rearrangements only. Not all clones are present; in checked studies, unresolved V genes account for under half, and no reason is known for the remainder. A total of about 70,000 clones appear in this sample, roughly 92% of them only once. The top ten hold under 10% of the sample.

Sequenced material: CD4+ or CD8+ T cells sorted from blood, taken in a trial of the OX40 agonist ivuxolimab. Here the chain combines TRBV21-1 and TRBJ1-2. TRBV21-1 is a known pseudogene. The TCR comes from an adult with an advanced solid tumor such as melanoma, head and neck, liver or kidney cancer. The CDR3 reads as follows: CASSKAVGNYGYTF. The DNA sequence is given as TGTGCCAGCAGCAAAGCAGTAGGGAACTATGGCTACACCTTC.